The rows below give T cell receptor beta chains drawn from one sample of a study of cytomegalovirus exposure and HLA in healthy donors. Sequencing was performed with immunoSEQ multiplex PCR; in TCRdb, only in-frame clones are kept and a portion is missing. Of over 110,000 clones listed, approximately 78% were seen once; the top ten hold around 3%. The sequenced sample was PBMCs. These TCRs come from a female donor in good health and CMV-seronegative. Both conserved end residues are trimmed from each CDR3.

V gene | CDR3 protein
TRBV29-1 | SVGRGPMDAF
TRBV5-4 | ASSLVGQLQETQY
TRBV5-4 | ASSLGSGGGSMNTEAF
TRBV28 | ASSLRGYTQY
TRBV5-1 | ASSLDRGIGGYT
TRBV6-5 | ASSNGHYSNQPQH
TRBV9 | ASSVGGSPNYGYT
TRBV19 | ASTKLPGLAGRVADTQY
TRBV19 | ASSIDGGLYNEQF
TRBV5-4 | ASSFGGSGYNEQF
TRBV4-1 | ASSQDPHRGLGAWANVLT
TRBV7-2 | ASSLGSLWTSGDSYEQY
TRBV5-1 | ASSLERGAGGRDTQY
TRBV19 | ASSLGPSYEQY
TRBV28 | ASSLHLGGQGGRKAEAF
TRBV27 | ASTPTGAYNSPLH
TRBV28 | ASSSKQGQVADTQY
TRBV19 | ASSMGLRVLGEQY
TRBV19 | ASSIDPPGTKAF
TRBV5-1 | ASSPDRQGAEKLF
TRBV4-3 | ASSQVAGGYNEQF
TRBV28 | VSSLRRQRSPLH
TRBV30 | AWSVSLRGTEAF
TRBV7-6 | ASSQGTVYNEQF
TRBV28 | ASNPDPRTGKVQETQY
TRBV6-6 | ASSPRTGRVSYEQY
TRBV6-5 | ASRGQGTTEQY
TRBV7-9 | ASRSNGTGPGYT
TRBV19 | ASSIRGQKGSNQPQH
TRBV7-8 | ASSLQGGNSPLH
TRBV10-3 | ATSGLAGANTGELF
TRBV9 | ASSLGLRERETQY
TRBV6-1 | ASHGSALNEKLF
TRBV11-3 | ASSPGQGASNTEAF
TRBV27 | ASSPDRGGQPQH
TRBV7-9 | ASSLSSGRAYEQY
TRBV6-1 | ASSEALGGYNQPQH
TRBV28 | ASRPGTANTGELF
TRBV15 | ATSFDLQGAGNTIY
TRBV5-6 | ASSLLGVNTEAF
TRBV27 | ASSFVGQGAYSEKLF
TRBV19 | ASSIRRQSNQPQH
TRBV5-1 | ASSLESSSGLSTDTQY
TRBV28 | ASSSVESSYNEQF
TRBV9 | ASSVDSGEFYEQY
TRBV7-6 | ASSLVLGTGESYEQY
TRBV28 | ASSASTEAF
TRBV6-5 | ASSTRRSAEAF
TRBV7-2 | ASSGRGTYNEQF
TRBV21-1 | ASSKGDRESNQPQH
TRBV5-4 | ASSLPPTGNTEAF
TRBV5-8 | ASSLVWAFPITGELF
TRBV7-9 | ASSLWTANTGELF
TRBV5-1 | ASSFTRLESSYNEQF
TRBV6-1 | ASRAGSPNTGELF